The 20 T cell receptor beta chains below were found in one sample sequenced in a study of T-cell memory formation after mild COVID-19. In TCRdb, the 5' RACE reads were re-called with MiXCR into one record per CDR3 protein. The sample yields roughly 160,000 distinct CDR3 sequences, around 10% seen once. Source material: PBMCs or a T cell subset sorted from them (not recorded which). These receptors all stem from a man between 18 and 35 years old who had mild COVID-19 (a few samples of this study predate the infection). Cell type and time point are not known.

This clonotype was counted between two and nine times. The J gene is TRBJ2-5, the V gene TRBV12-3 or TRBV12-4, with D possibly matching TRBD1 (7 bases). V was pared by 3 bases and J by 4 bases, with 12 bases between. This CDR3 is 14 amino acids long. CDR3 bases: TGTGCCAGCAGTTTCAACAGGGGAGGAGAGACCCAGTACTTC. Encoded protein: CASSFNRGGETQYF.

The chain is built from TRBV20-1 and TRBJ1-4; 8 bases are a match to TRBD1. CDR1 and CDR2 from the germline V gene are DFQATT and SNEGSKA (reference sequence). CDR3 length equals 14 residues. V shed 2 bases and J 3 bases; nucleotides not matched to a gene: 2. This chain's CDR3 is CSARQGAANEKLFF. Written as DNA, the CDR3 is TGCAGTGCTAGACAGGGGGCTGCTAATGAAAAACTGTTTTTT.

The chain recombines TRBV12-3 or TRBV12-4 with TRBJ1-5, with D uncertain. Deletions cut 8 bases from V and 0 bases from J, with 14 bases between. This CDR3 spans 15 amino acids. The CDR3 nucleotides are TGTGCCAGCTGCCCCCAGGCAGGTAGCAATCAGCCCCAGCATTTT. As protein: CASCPQAGSNQPQHF.

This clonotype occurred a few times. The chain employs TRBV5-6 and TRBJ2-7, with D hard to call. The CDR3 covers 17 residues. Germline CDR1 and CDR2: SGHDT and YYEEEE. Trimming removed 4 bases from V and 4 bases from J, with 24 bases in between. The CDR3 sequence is CASSPPFEQPETYEQYV. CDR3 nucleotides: TGTGCCAGCAGCCCTCCCTTCGAACAACCGGAAACTTACGAGCAGTACGTC.

CDR3 in DNA: TGTGCCATCAGCCAGGTTAGGGGGTCTGGAAACACCATATATTTT. Protein product: CAISQVRGSGNTIYF. The chain employs TRBV6-5 and TRBJ1-3; TRBD1 might be the D (6 bases). With 10 bases removed from V and 1 base from J, the gap between germline ends came to 17 bases. CDR1 and CDR2 (germline): MNHEY, SVGAGI. This CDR3 region has 15 residues.

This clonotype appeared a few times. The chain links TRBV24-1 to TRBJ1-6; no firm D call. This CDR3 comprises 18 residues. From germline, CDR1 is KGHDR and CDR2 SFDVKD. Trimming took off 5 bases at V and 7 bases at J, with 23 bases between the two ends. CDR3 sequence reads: CATSVSLVYGRENSPLHF. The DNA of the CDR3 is TGTGCCACCAGTGTTTCTTTAGTGTATGGCCGAGAGAATTCACCCCTCCACTTT.

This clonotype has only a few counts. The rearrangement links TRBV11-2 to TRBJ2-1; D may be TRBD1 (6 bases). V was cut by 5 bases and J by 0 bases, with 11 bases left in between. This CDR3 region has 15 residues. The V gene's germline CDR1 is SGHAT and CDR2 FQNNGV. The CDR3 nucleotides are TGTGCCAGCAGCCAGGACAGCAACTCCTACAATGAGCAGTTCTTC. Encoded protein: CASSQDSNSYNEQFF.

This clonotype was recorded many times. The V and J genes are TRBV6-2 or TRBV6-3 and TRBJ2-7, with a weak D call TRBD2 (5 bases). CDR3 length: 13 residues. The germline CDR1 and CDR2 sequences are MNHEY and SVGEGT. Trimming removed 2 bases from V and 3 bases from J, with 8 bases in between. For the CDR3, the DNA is TGTGCCAGCAGTTACCTCGGACTCTACGAGCAGTACGTC. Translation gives CASSYLGLYEQYV.

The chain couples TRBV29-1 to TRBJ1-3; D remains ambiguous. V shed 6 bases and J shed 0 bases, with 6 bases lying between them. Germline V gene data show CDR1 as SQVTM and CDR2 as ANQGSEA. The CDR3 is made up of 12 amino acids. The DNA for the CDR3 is TGCAGCGTCGGGAACTCTGGAAACACCATATATTTT. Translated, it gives CSVGNSGNTIYF.

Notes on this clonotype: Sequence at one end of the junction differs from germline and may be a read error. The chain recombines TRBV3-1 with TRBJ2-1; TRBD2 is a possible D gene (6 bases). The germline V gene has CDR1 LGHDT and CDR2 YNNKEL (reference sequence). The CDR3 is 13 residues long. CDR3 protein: CASSQPNPAGLYF. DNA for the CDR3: TGTGCCAGCAGCCAACCAAACCCGGCGGGACTGTACTTC.

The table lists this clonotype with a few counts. The CDR3 region is CASSGGDRTLSYEQYF. CDR3 bases: TGCGCCAGCAGCGGGGGGGACAGGACCTTGTCCTACGAGCAGTACTTC. The chain combines TRBV5-1 with TRBJ2-7, with a weak D call TRBD1 (8 bases). This CDR3 is 16 amino acids long. Between the trimmed V and J ends, which lost 4 bases and 1 base, there was a span of 18 bases. Germline loops: CDR1 SGHRS, CDR2 YFSETQ.

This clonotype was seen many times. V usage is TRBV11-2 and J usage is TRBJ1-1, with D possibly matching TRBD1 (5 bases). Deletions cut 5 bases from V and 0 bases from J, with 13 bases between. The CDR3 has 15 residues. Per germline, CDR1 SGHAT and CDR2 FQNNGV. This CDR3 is CASSLGGDMNTEAFF. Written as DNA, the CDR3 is TGTGCCAGCAGCCTGGGAGGGGATATGAACACTGAAGCTTTCTTT.

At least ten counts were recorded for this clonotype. The chain's CDR3 is CSAARDPNQPQHF. DNA of the CDR3: TGCAGTGCTGCCCGGGACCCCAATCAGCCCCAGCATTTT. The chain has TRBV20-1 and TRBJ1-5, with D possibly being TRBD1 (5 bases). This CDR3 contains 13 residues. The germline V gene has CDR1 DFQATT and CDR2 SNEGSKA (reference sequence). V was trimmed by 5 bases and J by 3 bases, leaving 11 bases between them.

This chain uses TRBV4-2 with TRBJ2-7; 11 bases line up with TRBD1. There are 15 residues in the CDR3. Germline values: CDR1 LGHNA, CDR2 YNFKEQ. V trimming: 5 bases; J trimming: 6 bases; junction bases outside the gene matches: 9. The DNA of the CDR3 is TGTGCCAGCAGCGACCGGGACAGGGGGTCGGGCGAGCAGTACTTC. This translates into CASSDRDRGSGEQYF.

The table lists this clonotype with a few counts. CDR3 protein: CASSGGLETQYF. The CDR3 DNA follows: TGTGCCAGCAGTGGGGGTCTGGAGACCCAGTACTTC. The rearrangement links TRBV25-1 to TRBJ2-5; no definite D call. CDR1 is MGHDK and CDR2 is SYGVNS in the germline V gene. The CDR3 is 12 amino acids. V lost 4 bases, J lost 5 bases, and 8 bases lay in between.

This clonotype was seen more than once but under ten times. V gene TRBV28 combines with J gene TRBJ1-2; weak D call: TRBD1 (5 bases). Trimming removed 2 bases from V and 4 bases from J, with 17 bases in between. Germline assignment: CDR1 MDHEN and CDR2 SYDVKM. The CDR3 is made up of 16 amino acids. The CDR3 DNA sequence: TGTGCCAGCAGTTTAAACTCACTCAGGGTGCTCTATGGCTACACCTTC. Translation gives CASSLNSLRVLYGYTF.

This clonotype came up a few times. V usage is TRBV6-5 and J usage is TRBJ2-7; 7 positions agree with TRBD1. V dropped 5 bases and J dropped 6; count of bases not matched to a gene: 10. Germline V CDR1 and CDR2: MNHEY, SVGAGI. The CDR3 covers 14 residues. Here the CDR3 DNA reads TGTGCCAGCAGTCGCGCGACAGGGCATAGCGAGCAGTACGTC. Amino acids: CASSRATGHSEQYV.

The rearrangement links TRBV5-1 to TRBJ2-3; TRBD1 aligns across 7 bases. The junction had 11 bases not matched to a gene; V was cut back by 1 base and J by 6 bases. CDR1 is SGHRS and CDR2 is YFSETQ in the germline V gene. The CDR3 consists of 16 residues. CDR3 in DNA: TGCGCCAGCAGCTTGACAGGGGCGAATGTAGTGGATACGCAGTATTTT. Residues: CASSLTGANVVDTQYF.

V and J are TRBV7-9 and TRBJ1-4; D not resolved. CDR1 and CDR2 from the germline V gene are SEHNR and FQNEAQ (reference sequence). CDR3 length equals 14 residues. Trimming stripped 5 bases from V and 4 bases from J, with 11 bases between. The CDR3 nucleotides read TGTGCCAGCAGCGAGGGTGCTAGTAATGAAAAACTGTTTTTT. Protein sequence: CASSEGASNEKLFF.

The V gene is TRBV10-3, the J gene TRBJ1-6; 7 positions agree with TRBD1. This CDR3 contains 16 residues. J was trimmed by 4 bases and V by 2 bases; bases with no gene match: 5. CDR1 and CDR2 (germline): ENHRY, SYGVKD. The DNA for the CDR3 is TGTGCCATCAGTGAGAACCCGGGACAGTATAATTCACCCCTCCACTTT. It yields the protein CAISENPGQYNSPLHF.